The entry below describes one T cell receptor beta chain. Its antigen is not identified. The germline V gene has CDR1 LNHDA and CDR2 SQIVND (reference sequence). The CDR3 covers 14 residues. Trimming at V came to 6 bases and at J to 3 bases, leaving 4 bases not matched to a gene. The data originate from a study of shared clonotypes between healthy human individuals. The study's findings and limits: Researchers found naive subsets generally carried larger estimated richness than memory subsets. Clonotype sharing among the donors was expected to vary with sequencing depth. Among a handful of donors, approximately 5% of naive CD4 clonotypes were found in common.

For every subset, genomic DNA was evenly distributed across several immunoSEQ plates. Sequenced by immunoSEQ multiplex PCR; TCRdb stores in-frame clones only, minus some. In the table there are about 120,000 clones, about 71% of which are singletons. Sample: memory CD8+ T cells sorted from blood. Subset noted: CD45RO+ cells pooled with CCR7-negative TemRA cells. This chain links TRBV19 with TRBJ2-7, with 11 bases aligning to TRBD2. The clonotype was recovered from a woman aged 25 to 39 in good health. CDR3 DNA: TGTGCCAGTAGCCCGGGACTAGCGGTCTACGAGCAGTACTTC. Amino acid sequence: CASSPGLAVYEQYF. The full variable domain, with the rest looked up from reference TRBV19 and TRBJ2-7, is DGGITQSPKYLFRKEGQNVTLSCEQNLNHDAMYWYRQDPGQGLRLIYYSQIVNDFQKGDIAEGYSVSREKKESFPLTVTSAQKNPTAFYLCASSPGLAVYEQYFGPGTRLTVT.